This entry features one TCR beta chain sequence. Its antigen remains unidentified. This entry comes from a study of T-cell memory formation after mild COVID-19. 5'RACE, which relied on constant-segment primers, yielded TCR alpha and TCR beta cDNA libraries carrying sample barcodes and UMIs. MiXCR was run by TCRdb on the 5' RACE reads, yielding one entry per CDR3 protein. Counted here are over 95,000 distinct CDR3 sequences, approximately 21% occurring once; the ten biggest clones make up about 42%. From germline, CDR1 is SGHVS and CDR2 FNYEAQ. This CDR3 has 15 amino acids. V was clipped by 1 base and J by 6 bases; unmatched bases: 5. Study findings and constraints: Still unconfirmed is whether the second-wave clones peaking on day 37 recognized SARS-CoV-2.

V and J are TRBV7-6 and TRBJ2-3, with 9 bases that match TRBD2. This TCR was recovered from a man aged 18 to 30 who had mild COVID-19 (a few samples of this study predate the infection). Cell type and time point are not known. The sample taken for sequencing was PBMCs or a T cell subset sorted from them (not recorded which). In DNA, the CDR3 is TGTGCCAGCAGCTTAGGCGGGGGGGCCGGCGATACGCAGTATTTT. This codes for CASSLGGGAGDTQYF.